A selection of T cell receptor beta chains follows, all from one sample in a study of preoperative IRX-2 immunotherapy in early breast cancer. The repertoire was sequenced with immunoSEQ multiplex PCR; TCRdb's copy has only in-frame clones and lacks some. The sample shows 30,000 to 35,000 clones, 83% of them seen only once. The sample here was lymph node tissue, taken from a patient treated with IRX-2 immunotherapy. Every receptor here comes from a human donor with breast cancer. The CDR3 runs from the conserved cysteine through the conserved F or W. A D gene is named only where the DNA matches it firmly. Size values are once, few and many counts, or a class for expanded clones, and some rows have none.

abundance: NA; d_gene: NA; v_gene: TRBV28; j_gene: TRBJ2-2; CDR3nt: TGTGCCGCTGGGACACCTTCGAACACCGGGGAGCTGTTTTTT; CDR3aa: CAAGTPSNTGELFF
abundance: once; d_gene: NA; v_gene: TRBV6-8; j_gene: TRBJ1-2; CDR3nt: TGTGCCAGCAGTTACGGAGGGTATGGCTACACCTTC; CDR3aa: CASSYGGYGYTF
abundance: NA; d_gene: NA; v_gene: TRBV29-1; j_gene: TRBJ1-3; CDR3nt: TGCAGCGTTGAATTGGGGCCGCACACCATATATTTT; CDR3aa: CSVELGPHTIYF
abundance: NA; d_gene: NA; v_gene: TRBV5-1; j_gene: TRBJ2-2; CDR3nt: TGCGCCAGCAGCTCGGACTCAATGAACACCGGGGAGCTGTTTTTT; CDR3aa: CASSSDSMNTGELFF
abundance: NA; d_gene: NA; v_gene: TRBV9; j_gene: TRBJ2-1; CDR3nt: TGTGCCAGCAGCGCCGGAGACAGGTACAATGAGCAGTTCTTC; CDR3aa: CASSAGDRYNEQFF
abundance: few; d_gene: NA; v_gene: TRBV18; j_gene: TRBJ2-5; CDR3nt: TGTGCCAGCTCACCCTCCGCAGGAGAGACCCAGTACTTC; CDR3aa: CASSPSAGETQYF
abundance: once; d_gene: TRBD1; v_gene: TRBV5-1; j_gene: TRBJ1-2; CDR3nt: TGCGCCAGCAGCGACTTGGGACAGGGGGACGGCTACACCTTC; CDR3aa: CASSDLGQGDGYTF
abundance: NA; d_gene: TRBD1; v_gene: TRBV11-3; j_gene: TRBJ1-5; CDR3nt: TGTGCCAGCAGCCCAAGCCGGGACAGTCGGGCCGATAGCAATCAGCCCCAGCATTTT; CDR3aa: CASSPSRDSRADSNQPQHF
abundance: NA; d_gene: NA; v_gene: TRBV19; j_gene: TRBJ1-1; CDR3nt: TGTGCCAGTAGCTTCGACAGAGACACTGAAGCTTTCTTT; CDR3aa: CASSFDRDTEAFF
abundance: few; d_gene: TRBD2; v_gene: TRBV30; j_gene: TRBJ2-1; CDR3nt: TGTGCCTGGAGTAAAAGACTAGCCCGAAACTACAATGAGCAGTTCTTC; CDR3aa: CAWSKRLARNYNEQFF
abundance: NA; d_gene: TRBD1; v_gene: TRBV28; j_gene: TRBJ1-1; CDR3nt: TGTGCCAGCAGAGGGGACAGGGGGGAAGCTTTCTTT; CDR3aa: CASRGDRGEAFF
abundance: NA; d_gene: NA; v_gene: TRBV1; j_gene: TRBJ2-5; CDR3nt: TGCGCCAGCAGCCAAGGGAACGGATTCCAAGAGACCCAGTACTTC; CDR3aa: CASSQGNGFQETQYF
abundance: NA; d_gene: NA; v_gene: TRBV28; j_gene: TRBJ2-3; CDR3nt: TGTGCCAGCAGTTCCGCGGGGACGCCGGGTACGCAGTATTTT; CDR3aa: CASSSAGTPGTQYF
abundance: NA; d_gene: NA; v_gene: TRBV10-1; j_gene: TRBJ2-3; CDR3nt: TGCGCCAGTACCTCGGCCCCGAACAGGGGGGGGAAGTATTTT; CDR3aa: CASTSAPNRGGKYF
abundance: NA; d_gene: TRBD1; v_gene: TRBV5-1; j_gene: TRBJ1-6; CDR3nt: TGCGCCAGCAGCCAAGGATGGGGCACCGGGACAGGACTTAATTCACCCCTCCACTTT; CDR3aa: CASSQGWGTGTGLNSPLHF
abundance: NA; d_gene: NA; v_gene: TRBV30; j_gene: TRBJ2-4; CDR3nt: TGTGCCTGGACCCTCTCGGGCATTCAGTACTTC; CDR3aa: CAWTLSGIQYF
abundance: NA; d_gene: TRBD1; v_gene: TRBV5-1; j_gene: TRBJ1-4; CDR3nt: TGCGCCAGCAGCTTGGACGCAGGGGGTAGTACTAATGAAAAACTGTTTTTT; CDR3aa: CASSLDAGGSTNEKLFF
abundance: NA; d_gene: NA; v_gene: TRBV5-1; j_gene: TRBJ2-3; CDR3nt: TGCGCCAGCAGCTTGGTTGACAGCCTCACAGATACGCAGTATTTT; CDR3aa: CASSLVDSLTDTQYF
abundance: NA; d_gene: TRBD2; v_gene: TRBV15; j_gene: TRBJ2-7; CDR3nt: TGTGCCACCAGCAGAGACCCGGGACTAGCGGGGGGGGAGCAGTACTTC; CDR3aa: CATSRDPGLAGGEQYF
abundance: NA; d_gene: NA; v_gene: TRBV30; j_gene: TRBJ2-2; CDR3nt: TGTGCCTGGAGTGTGGGCCCCGGGGAGCTGTTTTTT; CDR3aa: CAWSVGPGELFF
abundance: medium-sized; d_gene: TRBD1; v_gene: TRBV28; j_gene: TRBJ2-7; CDR3nt: TGTGCCAGCAGTGCAGACAGGGGGCTGTCCGAGCAGTACTTC; CDR3aa: CASSADRGLSEQYF
abundance: NA; d_gene: TRBD1; v_gene: TRBV18; j_gene: TRBJ2-2; CDR3nt: TGTGCCAGCTCACCCTCGGACAGGGGGAACACCGGGGAGCTGTTTTTT; CDR3aa: CASSPSDRGNTGELFF
abundance: NA; d_gene: NA; v_gene: TRBV10-3; j_gene: TRBJ2-2; CDR3nt: TGTGCCATCAGTGAGTCCCAGGGTATCGGGGAGCTGTTTTTT; CDR3aa: CAISESQGIGELFF
abundance: NA; d_gene: TRBD1; v_gene: TRBV19; j_gene: TRBJ1-3; CDR3nt: TGTGCCAGTAGCCGACAGGGCCGGGGAAACACCATATATTTT; CDR3aa: CASSRQGRGNTIYF
abundance: NA; d_gene: NA; v_gene: TRBV30; j_gene: TRBJ2-1; CDR3nt: TGTGCCTGGAGTATGGGGGCCCCTTACAATGAGCAGTTCTTC; CDR3aa: CAWSMGAPYNEQFF
abundance: NA; d_gene: TRBD2; v_gene: TRBV11-3; j_gene: TRBJ2-5; CDR3nt: TGTGCCAGCAGCCAGAACCCGGGACTAGCGGGGGAGGAGACCCAGTACTTC; CDR3aa: CASSQNPGLAGEETQYF
abundance: NA; d_gene: NA; v_gene: TRBV28; j_gene: TRBJ2-7; CDR3nt: TGTGCCAGCAGTTTATCAGTGGGAAGCCCCTACGAGCAGTACTTC; CDR3aa: CASSLSVGSPYEQYF
abundance: NA; d_gene: NA; v_gene: TRBV28; j_gene: TRBJ1-6; CDR3nt: TGTGCCAGCAGCACCCTTATGGGTTCACCCCTCCACTTT; CDR3aa: CASSTLMGSPLHF
abundance: NA; d_gene: NA; v_gene: TRBV15; j_gene: TRBJ2-5; CDR3nt: TGTGCCACCAGCCGGGGACAAACAGTAGTGGAGACCCAGTACTTC; CDR3aa: CATSRGQTVVETQYF
abundance: NA; d_gene: NA; v_gene: TRBV6-8; j_gene: TRBJ1-1; CDR3nt: TGTGCCAGCAGTTACCCGGGGACAATTAACACTGAAGCTTTCTTT; CDR3aa: CASSYPGTINTEAFF
abundance: NA; d_gene: NA; v_gene: TRBV6-7; j_gene: TRBJ1-1; CDR3nt: TGTGCCAGCAGTGAAAGTTATAGTGAAGCTTTCTTT; CDR3aa: CASSESYSEAFF
abundance: few; d_gene: NA; v_gene: TRBV14; j_gene: TRBJ2-7; CDR3nt: TGTGCCAGCAGCCAGGGACGGAGCTCCTACGAGCAGTACTTC; CDR3aa: CASSQGRSSYEQYF
abundance: NA; d_gene: NA; v_gene: TRBV14; j_gene: TRBJ2-1; CDR3nt: TGTGCCAGCAGCCAATCAGGGGACCGCGAGCAGTTCTTC; CDR3aa: CASSQSGDREQFF
abundance: NA; d_gene: NA; v_gene: TRBV1; j_gene: TRBJ2-5; CDR3nt: TGCGCCAGCAGCCAAGATGGTTGGACGACCCAGTACTTC; CDR3aa: CASSQDGWTTQYF
abundance: NA; d_gene: NA; v_gene: TRBV28; j_gene: TRBJ1-5; CDR3nt: TGTGCCAGCACCCCCGACAGTAGCAATCAGCCCCAGCATTTT; CDR3aa: CASTPDSSNQPQHF
abundance: NA; d_gene: NA; v_gene: TRBV18; j_gene: TRBJ2-5; CDR3nt: TGTGCCAGCTCACCAGGTTCCGGGGGCGCAAAGACCCAGTACTTC; CDR3aa: CASSPGSGGAKTQYF
abundance: NA; d_gene: TRBD1; v_gene: TRBV11-3; j_gene: TRBJ2-5; CDR3nt: TGTGCCAGCAGCAGGGACAGGGCCACTATAGAGACCCAGTACTTC; CDR3aa: CASSRDRATIETQYF
abundance: NA; d_gene: NA; v_gene: TRBV11-3; j_gene: TRBJ2-3; CDR3nt: TGTGCCAGCAGTATAAACAGGGCAGCAGATACGCAGTATTTT; CDR3aa: CASSINRAADTQYF
abundance: NA; d_gene: TRBD1; v_gene: TRBV7-6; j_gene: TRBJ1-1; CDR3nt: TGTGCCAGCAGCTTGGACAGGGTAAACACTGAAGCTTTCTTT; CDR3aa: CASSLDRVNTEAFF
abundance: NA; d_gene: NA; v_gene: TRBV11-3; j_gene: TRBJ1-2; CDR3nt: TGTGCCAGCAGCTTAACTCCACGATCCCATGGCTACACCTTC; CDR3aa: CASSLTPRSHGYTF
abundance: NA; d_gene: NA; v_gene: TRBV14; j_gene: TRBJ2-2; CDR3nt: TGTGCCAGCAGCCGAGCTCCGGGACCTTACACCGGGGAGCTGTTTTTT; CDR3aa: CASSRAPGPYTGELFF